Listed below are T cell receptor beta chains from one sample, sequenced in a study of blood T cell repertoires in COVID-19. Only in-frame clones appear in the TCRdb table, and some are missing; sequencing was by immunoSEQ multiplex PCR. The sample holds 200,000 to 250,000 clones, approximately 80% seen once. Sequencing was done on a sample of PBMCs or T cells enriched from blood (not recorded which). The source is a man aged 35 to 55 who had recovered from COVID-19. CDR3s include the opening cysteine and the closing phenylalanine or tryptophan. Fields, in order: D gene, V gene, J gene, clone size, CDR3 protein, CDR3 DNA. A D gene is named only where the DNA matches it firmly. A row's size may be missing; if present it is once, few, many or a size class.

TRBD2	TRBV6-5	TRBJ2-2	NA	CASSYGRVANTGELFF	TGTGCCAGCAGTTATGGGAGGGTCGCGAACACCGGGGAGCTGTTTTTT
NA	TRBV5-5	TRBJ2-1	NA	CASSLVGAGNEQFF	TGTGCCAGCAGCTTGGTCGGTGCGGGCAATGAGCAGTTCTTC
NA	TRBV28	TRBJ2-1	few	CASRPRPAGNYPVSSYNEQFF	TGTGCCAGCAGGCCCCGGCCGGCGGGGAACTATCCTGTAAGCTCCTACAATGAGCAGTTCTTC
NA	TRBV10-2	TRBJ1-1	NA	CASSEWRAGTEAFF	TGCGCCAGCAGTGAGTGGAGGGCGGGAACTGAAGCTTTCTTT
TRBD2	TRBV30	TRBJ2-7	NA	CAWSDLAGVDEQYF	TGTGCCTGGAGTGACCTAGCGGGAGTGGATGAGCAGTACTTC
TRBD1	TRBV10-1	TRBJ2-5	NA	CASSDFRDRGLPETQYF	TGCGCCAGCAGTGATTTCCGGGACAGGGGCCTCCCGGAGACCCAGTACTTC
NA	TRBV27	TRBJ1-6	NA	CASSWGGSYNSPLHF	TGTGCCAGCAGTTGGGGAGGATCCTATAATTCACCCCTCCACTTT
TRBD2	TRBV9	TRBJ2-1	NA	CASSAGTIMTNEQFF	TGTGCCAGCAGCGCGGGGACTATAATGACCAATGAGCAGTTCTTC
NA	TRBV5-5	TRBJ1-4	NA	CASSLEPGSANEKLFF	TGTGCCAGCAGCTTGGAGCCGGGGTCGGCTAATGAAAAACTGTTTTTT
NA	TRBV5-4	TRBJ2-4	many	CASSLAGRGLGDIQYF	TGTGCCAGCAGCTTGGCCGGGAGGGGGCTAGGGGACATTCAGTACTTC
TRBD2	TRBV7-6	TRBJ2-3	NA	CASSSPGGWSDTQYF	TGTGCCAGCAGCTCCCCCGGGGGGTGGTCAGATACGCAGTATTTT
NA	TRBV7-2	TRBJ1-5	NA	CASSPNSNQPQHF	TGTGCCAGCAGCCCTAATAGCAATCAGCCCCAGCATTTT
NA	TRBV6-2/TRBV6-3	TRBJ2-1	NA	CASSYSNRYNEQFF	TGTGCCAGCAGTTACTCGAATCGGTACAATGAGCAGTTCTTC
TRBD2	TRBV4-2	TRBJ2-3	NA	CASSQELSGGGTDTQYF	TGTGCCAGCAGCCAAGAGCTCAGCGGGGGGGGCACAGATACGCAGTATTTT
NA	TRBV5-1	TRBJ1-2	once	CASSYGQRSDGYTF	TGCGCCAGCAGCTACGGACAGCGCAGCGATGGCTACACCTTC
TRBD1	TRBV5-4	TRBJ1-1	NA	CASSTGTGARSEAFF	TGTGCCAGCAGCACCGGGACAGGAGCTCGCTCTGAAGCTTTCTTT
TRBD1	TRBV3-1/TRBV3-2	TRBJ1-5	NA	CASSQGTGKTLPQHF	TGTGCCAGCAGCCAAGGGACAGGGAAAACCCTGCCCCAGCATTTT
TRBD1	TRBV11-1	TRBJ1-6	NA	CASTPDRGNSPLHF	TGTGCCAGCACCCCCGACAGGGGGAATTCACCCCTCCACTTT
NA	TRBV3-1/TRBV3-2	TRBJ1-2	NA	CASSQEGGWGGGYTF	TGTGCCAGCAGCCAAGAGGGAGGCTGGGGAGGTGGCTACACCTTC
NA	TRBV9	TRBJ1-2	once	CASSVVDFRGYTF	TGTGCCAGCAGCGTAGTGGACTTTCGGGGTTACACCTTC
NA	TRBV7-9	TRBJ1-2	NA	CASSFTATNYGYTF	TGTGCCAGCAGCTTTACAGCCACTAACTATGGCTACACCTTC
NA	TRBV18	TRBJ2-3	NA	CASSPLGAADTQYF	TGTGCCAGCTCACCACTGGGGGCGGCAGATACGCAGTATTTT
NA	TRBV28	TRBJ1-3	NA	CAGRTGLTGNTIYF	TGTGCCGGCAGAACAGGGCTAACCGGAAACACCATATATTTT
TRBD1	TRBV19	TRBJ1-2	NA	CASSIGQGNSGYTF	TGTGCCAGTAGTATTGGACAGGGAAATAGTGGCTACACCTTC
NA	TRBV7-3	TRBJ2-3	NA	CASGRGPSTDTQYF	TGTGCCTCCGGGAGGGGGCCTAGCACAGATACGCAGTATTTT
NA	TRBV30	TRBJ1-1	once	CAWNQGGGNTEAFF	TGTGCCTGGAACCAGGGAGGAGGGAACACTGAAGCTTTCTTT
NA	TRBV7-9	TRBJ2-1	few	CASSPPSFPSYNEQFF	TGTGCCAGCAGCCCTCCGTCTTTTCCCTCCTACAATGAGCAGTTCTTC
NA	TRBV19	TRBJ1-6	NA	CASSGGQNSPLHF	TGTGCCAGTAGTGGAGGACAGAATTCACCCCTCCACTTT
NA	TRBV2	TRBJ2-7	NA	CASSLQGYEQYF	TGTGCCAGCAGTTTACAGGGTTACGAGCAGTACTTC
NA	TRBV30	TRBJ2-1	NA	CACHSEKDNEQFF	TGTGCCTGCCACTCCGAAAAAGACAATGAGCAGTTCTTC
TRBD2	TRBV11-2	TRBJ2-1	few	CASSQLAGGRYNEQFF	TGTGCCAGCAGCCAACTAGCGGGGGGGCGCTACAATGAGCAGTTCTTC
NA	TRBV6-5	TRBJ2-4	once	CASSYSLVGGQNIQYF	TGTGCCAGCAGTTACTCCCTCGTCGGAGGTCAAAACATTCAGTACTTC
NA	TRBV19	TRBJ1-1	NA	CASSIQVNTEAFF	TGTGCCAGTAGTATACAGGTGAACACTGAAGCTTTCTTT
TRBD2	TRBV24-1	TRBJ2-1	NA	CATSPLTSAGYNEQFF	TGTGCCACCAGTCCACTCACTAGCGCGGGTTACAATGAGCAGTTCTTC
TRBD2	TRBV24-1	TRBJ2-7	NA	CATSDETSGEQYF	TGTGCCACCAGTGATGAAACTAGCGGAGAGCAGTACTTC
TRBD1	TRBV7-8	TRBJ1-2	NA	CASSTRQGRYGYTF	TGTGCCAGCAGCACGAGACAGGGTCGCTATGGCTACACCTTC
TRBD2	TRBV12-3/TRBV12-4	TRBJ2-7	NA	CASRLAGGNEQYF	TGTGCCAGCCGACTAGCGGGGGGGAACGAGCAGTACTTC
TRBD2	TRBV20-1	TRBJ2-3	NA	CSASKASGYTDTQYF	TGCAGTGCTAGTAAGGCTAGCGGATACACAGATACGCAGTATTTT
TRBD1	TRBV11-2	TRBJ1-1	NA	CASSLLGFGTDAFF	TGTGCCAGCAGCTTGTTAGGGTTTGGGACAGACGCTTTCTTT
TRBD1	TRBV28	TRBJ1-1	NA	CASSPPTPTGWGMNTEAFF	TGTGCCAGCAGCCCTCCAACACCGACAGGGTGGGGCATGAACACTGAAGCTTTCTTT
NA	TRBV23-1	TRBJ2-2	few	CAKRRPLPPGELFF	TGCGCCAAAAGGAGACCCCTCCCCCCCGGGGAGCTGTTTTTT
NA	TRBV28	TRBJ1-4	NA	CASGGGEWEKLFF	TGTGCCAGCGGTGGGGGGGAGTGGGAAAAACTGTTTTTT
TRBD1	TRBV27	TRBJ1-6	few	CASSLFPEGADSPLHF	TGTGCCAGCAGTTTATTCCCCGAGGGGGCGGACTCACCCCTCCACTTT
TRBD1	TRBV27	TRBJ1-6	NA	CASSFGTGGYNSPLHF	TGTGCCAGCAGTTTCGGGACAGGGGGCTATAATTCACCCCTCCACTTT
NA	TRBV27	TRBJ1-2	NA	CASSSQGWDGYTF	TGTGCCAGCAGTTCCCAGGGCTGGGATGGCTACACCTTC
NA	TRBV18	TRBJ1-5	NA	CASSPGLSNQPQHF	TGTGCCAGCTCACCGGGCCTTAGCAATCAGCCCCAGCATTTT
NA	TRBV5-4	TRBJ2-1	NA	CASSLTQGTYNEQFF	TGTGCCAGCAGCTTGACACAGGGAACCTACAATGAGCAGTTCTTC
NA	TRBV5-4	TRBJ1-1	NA	CAIRGRGGKNTEAFF	TGTGCCATCCGTGGTAGAGGGGGAAAGAACACTGAAGCTTTCTTT
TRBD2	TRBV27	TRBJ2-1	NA	CASSAWEGRSYNEQFF	TGTGCCAGCAGCGCCTGGGAGGGGCGCTCCTACAATGAGCAGTTCTTC
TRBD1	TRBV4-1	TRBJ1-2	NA	CASSPIGQGPYGYTF	TGCGCCAGCAGCCCGATCGGACAGGGCCCTTATGGCTACACCTTC
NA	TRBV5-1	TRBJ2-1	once	CASSLSRVSNEQFF	TGCGCCAGCAGCTTGAGCAGGGTTAGCAATGAGCAGTTCTTC
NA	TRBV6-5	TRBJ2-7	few	CASSYTGSSYEQYF	TGTGCCAGCAGTTACACAGGGTCGTCCTACGAGCAGTACTTC
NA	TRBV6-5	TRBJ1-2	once	CASRQGVSGYTF	TGTGCCAGCAGGCAGGGTGTGTCGGGCTACACCTTC